This T cell receptor beta chain was documented in a study of beta chain features in type 1 diabetes (dated by TCRdb to the late 2010s). Turning to the overall study: Mean age, gender distribution, total cell number and subset yield did not differ between patients and healthy donors. Regulatory and stem cell-like memory subsets were isolated from only 8 patients and about eight healthy donors, whereas naive and central memory subsets came from all 30 or so donors. A total of 90 million to 120 million sorted cells were examined across all samples, and a strong correlation was observed between cell number per subset and RNA yield. The study compared TCRB repertoires of sorted circulating CD4+ T cell subsets between recently diagnosed type 1 diabetes patients and matched healthy donors. The full study reports these points: Type 1 diabetes patients showed a moderate but significant shortening of TCRB CDR3 length in all four CD4+ subsets. Naive, central memory and regulatory TCRB repertoires appeared more similar among patients than among healthy donors. At VDJ recombination sites, type 1 diabetes patients had fewer insertions and more deleted nucleotides, which implies abnormalities in thymic rearrangement. Sequencing cDNA rather than genomic DNA could over-represent highly expressing activated cells, although activation and CD3 levels did not differ between groups. PCR may preferentially amplify shorter templates, but because patient and control samples were amplified and corrected together, any resulting skew would affect both groups equally. Because small numbers of individuals were included in the HLA sub-analyses, any influence of HLA type on TCRB rearrangement was left unresolved.

With respect to this clone: What antigen it recognizes has not been identified. Within one base of it there is no much larger clone, and no base qualities were kept.

From each donor, a single peripheral blood sample of 95 to 150 mL on average was drawn into heparinised tubes. A BD FACSAria II and a panel including CD45RO, CCR7, CD25, CD127, CD95 and CD27 were used to sort naive, central memory, regulatory and stem cell-like memory CD4+ T cells. Purity was above 95% for every sorted population. PBMCs were separated immediately by Lymphoprep density gradient centrifugation and were stained directly, without being cultured. To minimize batch effects, samples were stained and sorted in pairs, one healthy donor with one patient per experiment. The entire amount of isolated RNA was reverse transcribed using the High Capacity cDNA Reverse Transcription Kit, so the sequenced TCRB transcripts were expressed ones. Deep immunoSEQ sequencing was applied to naive, central memory and regulatory T cell samples, giving an average of about 3.7 million total reads per sample. Sorted cells were lysed in RLT buffer and RNA was extracted with DNase-treated RNeasy Micro or Mini kits, depending on cell number. Each cell subset was processed on its own to prevent cross-contamination, while patient and healthy donor samples were processed together. The immunoSEQ multiplex PCR was used to amplify TCRB sequences from cDNA, generating 87-bp fragments that spanned the CDR3 region. The amplicons were sequenced using the Illumina HiSeq platform. On the study's bioinformatics: Synthetic template baselines were used to correct PCR bias computationally, reads within Hamming distance 2 were collapsed together, and singletons that could not be merged were discarded. By aligning reads against IMGT, V, D and J genes, CDR3 length, and insertions or deletions at six rearrangement sites were assigned. Clonotype counts were normalized to sorted cell number within each subset before computing true diversity and Gini coefficients with the tcR R package. The overlap coefficient, calculated on TCRB nucleotide sequences, was used to quantify repertoire sharing. Out-of-frame TCRB sequences from naive cells were analyzed to stand in for the pre-selection repertoire. The table was pulled from immuneACCESS by TCRdb, which kept in-frame rearrangements only. Such tables lose some clones; where checked, under half of the loss comes from unresolved V genes, and the rest has no known cause. For V, J and clone size, that table is used; D and trimming come from the DNA. The sample profile shows around 690,000 clones; around 12% of them were found once. The ten biggest clones cover about 0.11% of the sample.

The CDR3 runs 16 amino acids, cysteine and phenylalanine included. Only the CDR3 part of the read is kept: 48 bases, read in frame from the first base. V is pared back by 4 bases and J by 0 bases, with 12 bases lying between the germline termini. Reading the germline V gene gives CDR1 LGHNA and CDR2 YSLEER. The specimen was naive CD4+ T cells from blood. Sample cell subset or site, as interpreted from the label and publication: true naive CD4+ T cells. Here the chain combines TRBV4-3 and TRBJ1-4, with the identity of the D gene unclear. The clonotype originates from a young man with type 1 diabetes. The CDR3 region has the sequence CASSPDRGATNEKLFF. The DNA sequence is as follows: TGCGCCAGCAGCCCCGACCGGGGAGCAACTAATGAAAAACTGTTTTTT.